This T cell receptor (beta chain) derives from a study of blood T cell repertoires in COVID-19. In the authors' workflow: For nucleated cells, counts were estimated from reference gene primer amplification. Assay used: immunoSEQ multiplex PCR; TCRdb lists only in-frame clones, some missing. V and J calls and clone size follow that table, whereas D and trimming were derived from the DNA. The table shows about 280,000 clones, with about 85% occurring only once. This clone appeared a few times. V lost 5 bases, J lost 4 bases, and 16 bases stayed unmatched. In germline, CDR1 is SEHNR, CDR2 FQNEAQ (reference sequence). This CDR3 has 17 amino acids. Participants reported their clinical history, and cohort assignment relied on those reports.

The source is a woman in her fifties or sixties who had recovered from COVID-19. V is TRBV7-9 and J is TRBJ1-2, with 7 bases lining up with TRBD1. Sequencing was performed on PBMCs or T cells enriched from blood (not recorded which). The CDR3 nucleotides read TGTGCCAGCAGCCCTCAGGGGGGATCCCGGATGATCTATGGCTACACCTTC. This encodes CASSPQGGSRMIYGYTF.